This T cell receptor beta chain was observed in a study of blood T cells in healthy people across ages. This clonotype has at least ten counts. Through a sample-barcoded 5' primer and a J-beta primer mix, a second PCR was run for roughly 6 to 11 cycles. TCRdb reprocessed the 5' RACE reads with MiXCR, giving one entry per CDR3 protein. The sample has just under 550,000 distinct CDR3 sequences; 24% are singletons. The germline V gene encodes CDR1 MRHNA and CDR2 SNTAGT. Trimming shortened V by 0 bases and J by 7 bases, and 16 bases separated the two germline ends. This CDR3 spans 16 amino acids. These sequences were also reported in another study, on T cells of mothers and their children. That paper notes: No T cell clones of persistent microchimeric origin were detected.

The sequence was obtained from a boy between 10 and 17 years old in good health. The chain uses TRBV6-4 and TRBJ2-1, with a tentative D call TRBD1 (5 bases). Material for sequencing was blood. CDR3 DNA: TGTGCCAGCAGTGACTCGAGGCGTCTGGGGCCAAATGAGCAGTTCTTC. The encoded protein is CASSDSRRLGPNEQFF.